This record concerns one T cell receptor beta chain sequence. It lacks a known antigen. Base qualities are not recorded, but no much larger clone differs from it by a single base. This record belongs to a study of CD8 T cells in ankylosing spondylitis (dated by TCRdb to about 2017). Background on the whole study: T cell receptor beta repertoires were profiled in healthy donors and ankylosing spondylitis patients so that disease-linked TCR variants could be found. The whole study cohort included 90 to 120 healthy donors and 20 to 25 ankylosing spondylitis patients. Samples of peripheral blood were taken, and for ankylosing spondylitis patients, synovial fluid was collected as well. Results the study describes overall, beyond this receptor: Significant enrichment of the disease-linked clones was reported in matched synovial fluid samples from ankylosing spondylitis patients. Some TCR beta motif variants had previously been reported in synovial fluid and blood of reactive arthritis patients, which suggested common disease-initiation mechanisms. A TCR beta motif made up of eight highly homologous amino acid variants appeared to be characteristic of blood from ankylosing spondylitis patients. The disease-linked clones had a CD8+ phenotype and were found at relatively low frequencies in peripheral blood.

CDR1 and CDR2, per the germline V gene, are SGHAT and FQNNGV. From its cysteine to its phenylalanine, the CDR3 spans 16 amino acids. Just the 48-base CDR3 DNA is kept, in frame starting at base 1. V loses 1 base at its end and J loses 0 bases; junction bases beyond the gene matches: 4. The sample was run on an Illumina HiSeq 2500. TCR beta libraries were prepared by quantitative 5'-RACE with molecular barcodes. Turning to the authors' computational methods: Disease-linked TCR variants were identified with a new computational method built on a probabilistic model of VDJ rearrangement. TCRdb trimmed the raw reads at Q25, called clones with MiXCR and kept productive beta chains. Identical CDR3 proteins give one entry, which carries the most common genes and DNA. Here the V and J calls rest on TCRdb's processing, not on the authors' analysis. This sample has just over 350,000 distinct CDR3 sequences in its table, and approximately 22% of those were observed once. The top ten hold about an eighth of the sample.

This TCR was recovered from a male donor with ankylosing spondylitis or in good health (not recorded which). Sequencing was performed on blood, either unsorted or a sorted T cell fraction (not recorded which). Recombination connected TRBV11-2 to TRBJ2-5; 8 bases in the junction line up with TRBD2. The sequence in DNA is TGTGCCAGCAGCTTAGTCCCTAGCGGGTACCAAGAGACCCAGTACTTC. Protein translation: CASSLVPSGYQETQYF.